This T cell receptor beta chain came from a study of PD-1 blockade in classical Hodgkin lymphoma. The V gene end was trimmed by 3 bases and the J gene end by 6 bases; junction bases not matched to a gene: 2. Germline V gene data show CDR1 as SGHNT and CDR2 as YYREEE (reference sequence). This CDR3 has 13 amino acids. TCRdb's table, derived via immunoSEQ multiplex PCR, lists solely in-frame clones and lacks some. The sample yields 90,000 to 100,000 clones, 81% seen once. There was relapse after autologous stem cell transplantation in every patient, and there was variation in brentuximab vedotin exposure. Note on this clone: Its antigen is not identified. The same CDR3 is also encoded by other DNA sequences in this sample.

Findings of the study overall: Nivolumab initiation under 1 year post-ASCT meant exclusion. The drivers behind the repertoire differences, possibly disease activity or prior therapy, remain undefined.

This chain uses TRBV5-4 with TRBJ2-2; 7 positions agree with TRBD1. This sequence originates from a human donor with classical Hodgkin lymphoma. Sequencing was performed on peripheral blood mononuclear cells (PBMCs), taken before the second cycle of nivolumab. CDR3 nucleotides: TGTGCCAGCAGCTCGAGGGGGCCCGGGGAGCTGTTTTTT. It translates to CASSSRGPGELFF.